The 26 T cell receptor beta chains in this list originate from one sample, sequenced in a study of blood T cell repertoires in COVID-19. The data were produced by immunoSEQ multiplex PCR, yet TCRdb's version contains in-frame clones alone and is incomplete. The data show 100,000 to 150,000 clones, approximately 89% seen once. Input material: peripheral blood. These receptors were taken from a woman older than 75 with COVID-19, enrolled during active disease.

This clone was observed a few times. This chain joins TRBV4-2 and TRBJ1-1, with 9 bases aligning to TRBD1. The CDR3 is 17 residues long. Germline CDR1 LGHNA, CDR2 YNFKEQ. J lost 6 bases, V lost 4 bases, and 15 bases had no gene match. The CDR3 is CASSRDQTGGGYAEAFF. As DNA, the CDR3 is TGTGCCAGCAGCCGAGACCAGACAGGGGGGGGATACGCTGAAGCTTTCTTT.

This chain connects TRBV21-1 to TRBJ2-3; the table's D call of TRBD2 was not tested on the DNA. TRBV21-1 is recorded as a pseudogene. The CDR3 spans 16 residues. The DNA of the CDR3 is TGTGCCAGCAGCAAAGTGACTAGCGGGAGCACAGATACGCAGTATTTT. Encoded protein: CASSKVTSGSTDTQYF.

This chain connects TRBV27 to TRBJ2-7; D is perhaps TRBD1 (6 bases). Germline assignment: CDR1 MNHEY and CDR2 SMNVEV (reference sequence). The ends were cut back, 6 bases at V and 2 bases at J, with 17 bases in the middle. The CDR3 covers 15 residues. The CDR3 is CASRLGPTGTYEQYF. The CDR3 bases are TGTGCCAGCAGGTTAGGCCCCACAGGGACCTACGAGCAGTACTTC.

The V gene is TRBV2, the J gene TRBJ2-7; weak D call: TRBD1 (5 bases). Trimming cost V 8 bases and J 3 bases, with 26 bases left between them. Per germline, CDR1 SNHLY and CDR2 FYNNEI. This CDR3 has 17 residues. The CDR3 here is CASLKGSRAPRVYEQYF. The DNA of the CDR3 is TGTGCCAGCCTGAAAGGGTCCAGGGCCCCTCGCGTCTACGAGCAGTACTTC.

This chain links TRBV3-1 (or the pseudogene TRBV3-2) with TRBJ2-5; no reliable D call. The CDR3 covers 15 residues. Looked up from germline, CDR1 is LGHDT and CDR2 is YNNKEL (reference sequence). The germline V and J ends were trimmed by 3 bases and 4 bases, with 15 bases remaining between them. The CDR3 is CASSHPVPRRETQYF. CDR3 in DNA: TGTGCCAGCAGCCACCCGGTGCCTAGGAGAGAGACCCAGTACTTC.

The chain uses TRBV11-2 and TRBJ1-5, with D possibly TRBD1 on 5 matching bases. V was pared by 4 bases and J by 3 bases, with 10 bases between. Germline V gene lookup returns CDR1 SGHAT and CDR2 FQNNGV. The CDR3 length is 14 residues. CDR3: CASSSQGTNQPQHF. For the CDR3, the DNA is TGTGCCAGCAGCTCTCAGGGAACCAATCAGCCCCAGCATTTT.

J is TRBJ2-7 and V is TRBV6-6; no clear D gene. The CDR3 contains 13 residues. Germline V gene data show CDR1 as MNHNY and CDR2 as SVGAGI (reference sequence). The V gene lost 4 bases and the J gene lost 5 bases, with 12 bases spanning the gap. The CDR3 DNA reads as TGTGCCAGCAGTTCGACATCCGTCAACGAGCAGTACTTC. The encoded protein is CASSSTSVNEQYF.

The J gene is TRBJ2-7, the V gene TRBV6-5, with D maybe TRBD2 (5 bases). Per germline, CDR1 MNHEY and CDR2 SVGAGI. The CDR3 has 15 residues. Trimming shortened V by 0 bases and J by 2 bases, and 11 bases separated the two germline ends. CDR3 loop: CASSYSVGETYEQYF. CDR3 DNA: TGTGCCAGCAGTTACTCGGTTGGGGAGACCTACGAGCAGTACTTC.

This clone occurred once. The chain links TRBV27 to TRBJ2-1, with TRBD1 matching over 10 bases. Unmatched junction bases numbered 8, after V lost 5 bases and J lost 4 bases. Per germline, CDR1 MNHEY and CDR2 SMNVEV (reference sequence). The CDR3 runs to 16 residues. CDR3 coding DNA: TGTGCCAGCAGTGGCAGACAGGGGGCGATGTACAATGAGCAGTTCTTC. Translation gives CASSGRQGAMYNEQFF.

The chain joins TRBV5-6 to TRBJ1-2; the match to TRBD1 covers 7 bases. The germline V gene has CDR1 SGHDT and CDR2 YYEEEE. Trimming took 5 bases from V and 0 from J; bases not matched to a gene: 1. The CDR3 totals 13 residues. The CDR3 DNA is TGTGCCAGCAGAGACAGGGCTAACTATGGCTACACCTTC. The encoded protein is CASRDRANYGYTF.

This clone was seen more than once but under ten times. The V call is TRBV6-5, the J call TRBJ1-5, with TRBD1 matching over 9 bases. Losses at the gene ends were 7 bases for V and 3 bases for J; bases not matched to a gene: 7. Germline CDR1 and CDR2: MNHEY and SVGAGI. The CDR3 is 15 residues long. For the CDR3, the DNA is TGTGCCAGCAAGATCGGACAGGGGAACAATCAGCCCCAGCATTTT. Amino acids: CASKIGQGNNQPQHF.

The V gene is TRBV18, the J gene TRBJ2-3; D not resolved. The CDR3 runs to 15 residues. The germline V and J ends were trimmed by 6 bases and 0 bases, with 13 bases remaining between them. Germline lookup yields CDR1 KGHSH and CDR2 LQKENI. The CDR3 sequence is CASSPAVPSTDTQYF. CDR3 DNA sequence: TGTGCCAGCTCTCCCGCGGTCCCTAGCACAGATACGCAGTATTTT.

The V gene is TRBV5-1, the J gene TRBJ1-1; a possible D gene is TRBD1 (5 bases). Germline V gene data show CDR1 as SGHRS and CDR2 as YFSETQ. Trimming pared 3 bases from V and 0 bases from J, leaving 15 bases between. The CDR3 sequence is 16 residues long. The CDR3 coding sequence is TGCGCCAGCAGCTGGACGGGGGGAGGGGTGAACACTGAAGCTTTCTTT. This sequence encodes CASSWTGGGVNTEAFF.

CDR3 loop: CASSLRAGGLETQYF. CDR3 nucleotides: TGTGCCAGCAGTTTACGGGCGGGAGGTCTTGAGACCCAGTACTTC. This rearrangement joins TRBV28 to TRBJ2-5; 8 nucleotides align to TRBD2. This CDR3 spans 15 amino acids. The trim removed 2 bases at V and 5 bases at J, leaving 7 bases unmatched. The V gene's germline CDR1 is MDHEN and CDR2 SYDVKM.

V is TRBV5-5 and J is TRBJ2-7, with D possibly matching TRBD2 (6 bases). The CDR3 runs 14 residues. Trimming took off 6 bases at V and 0 bases at J, with 13 bases between the two ends. In germline, CDR1 is SGHKS, CDR2 YYEKEE (reference sequence). The CDR3 DNA is TGTGCCAGCACCGCCCTCGGGAGCTCCTACGAGCAGTACTTC. It encodes CASTALGSSYEQYF.

The V gene is TRBV11-2, the J gene TRBJ2-5; tentative D call: TRBD1 (7 bases). This CDR3 comprises 17 residues. Looked up from germline, CDR1 is SGHAT and CDR2 is FQNNGV. V gave up 6 bases and J gave up 4 bases, with 24 bases separating them. CDR3 DNA sequence: TGTGCCAGCAGAGAAGGAGGGGGCCTCGGTCTAGTAGAGACCCAGTACTTC. Protein product: CASREGGGLGLVETQYF.

The CDR3: CASSLRNFQREGDTQYF. The CDR3 nucleotides read TGTGCCAGCAGTTTAAGGAACTTTCAGCGGGAGGGGGATACGCAGTATTTT. V gene TRBV28 combines with J gene TRBJ2-3, with 10 nucleotides matching TRBD2. This CDR3 region has 17 residues. CDR1 is MDHEN and CDR2 is SYDVKM in the germline V gene. Trimming cost V 2 bases and J 6 bases; bases outside gene matches: 11.

The chain recombines TRBV18 with TRBJ2-5; TRBD2 agrees at 8 bases. Germline CDR1 KGHSH, CDR2 LQKENI. Losses at the gene ends were 3 bases for V and 2 bases for J; bases not matched to a gene: 8. The CDR3 spans 16 residues. CDR3 in amino acids: CASSPRQAGGQETQYF. The CDR3 nucleotides are TGTGCCAGCTCACCCCGGCAGGCGGGGGGACAAGAGACCCAGTACTTC. Together with reference TRBV18 and TRBJ2-5, the CDR3 gives the full variable domain: NAGVMQNPRHLVRRRGQEARLRCSPMKGHSHVYWYRQLPEEGLKFMVYLQKENIIDESGMPKERFSAEFPKEGPSILRIQQVVRGDSAAYFCASSPRQAGGQETQYFGPGTRLLVL.

This chain links TRBV5-8 with TRBJ2-2, with a weak D call TRBD2 (6 bases). The V end lost 4 bases, the J end lost 5 bases, and 9 bases lay between the germline ends. The CDR3 contains 13 residues. Germline CDR1 is SGHTS and CDR2 is YDEGEE. DNA for the CDR3: TGTGCCAGCAGCCCGGAGGGGACCGGGGAGCTGTTTTTT. Translation gives CASSPEGTGELFF.

The rearrangement uses TRBV7-2 and TRBJ2-1; TRBD2 might be the D (5 bases). The CDR3 runs 14 residues. Germline V gene lookup returns CDR1 SGHTA and CDR2 FQGNSA. Trimming left V 5 bases short and J 5 bases short, with 13 bases between. CDR3 sequence (DNA): TGTGCCAGCAGCCGGGCGGGTAATAACAATGAGCAGTTCTTC. This codes for CASSRAGNNNEQFF.

The chain couples TRBV4-3 to TRBJ1-3; D might be TRBD1 (6 bases). Germline V CDR1 and CDR2: LGHNA, YSLEER. V lost 3 bases, J lost 4 bases, and 16 bases lay in between. This CDR3 spans 16 amino acids. CDR3 sequence reads: CASSHTGTFGGNTIYF. In DNA form, the CDR3 reads TGCGCCAGCAGCCATACCGGGACATTTGGAGGAAACACCATATATTTT.

The chain employs TRBV13 and TRBJ1-6; a weak D match, TRBD1 (5 bases). Germline V gene lookup returns CDR1 PRHDT and CDR2 FYEKMQ (reference sequence). Trimming removed 5 bases at V and 3 bases at J, with 17 bases between. The CDR3 is 17 amino acids. CDR3 DNA sequence: TGTGCCAGCAGCGACCGGAGGGTGGGGGGCTATAATTCACCCCTCCACTTT. Its protein is CASSDRRVGGYNSPLHF.

The chain has TRBV15 and TRBJ2-7, with TRBD2 identical over 8 bases. This CDR3 is built from 20 residues. The germline gives CDR1 LNHNV, CDR2 YYDKDF (reference sequence). Trimming cost V 0 bases and J 1 base; bases outside gene matches: 17. The CDR3 DNA sequence: TGTGCCACCAGCAGAGATCAGGGGCTAGCGGGCTACTCCCTTTCCTACGAGCAGTACTTC. As protein: CATSRDQGLAGYSLSYEQYF.

This chain links TRBV12-1 with TRBJ1-3; the tabulated D call, TRBD1, remains unverified against the DNA. TRBV12-1 is classified as a pseudogene. This CDR3 comprises 13 residues. CDR3 protein: CATQGLSGNTIYF. The DNA for the CDR3 is TGTGCCACCCAGGGCTTATCCGGAAACACCATATATTTT.

This chain uses TRBV24-1 with TRBJ2-5; 7 bases map to TRBD2. The germline V gene encodes CDR1 KGHDR and CDR2 SFDVKD. Trimming cost V 1 base and J 1 base; bases outside gene matches: 14. This CDR3 comprises 19 residues. The CDR3 region is CATSDFKGEKIAGQETQYF. The CDR3 nucleotides read TGTGCCACCAGTGATTTCAAGGGAGAGAAGATAGCGGGCCAAGAGACCCAGTACTTC.

CDR3 in amino acids: CSVDRQQETQYF. The CDR3 DNA follows: TGCAGCGTTGATAGACAGCAAGAGACCCAGTACTTC. J is TRBJ2-5 and V is TRBV29-1; D is perhaps TRBD1 (5 bases). V lost 3 bases and J lost 2, with 7 bases in between. Germline V gene lookup returns CDR1 SQVTM and CDR2 ANQGSEA. The CDR3 has 12 residues.